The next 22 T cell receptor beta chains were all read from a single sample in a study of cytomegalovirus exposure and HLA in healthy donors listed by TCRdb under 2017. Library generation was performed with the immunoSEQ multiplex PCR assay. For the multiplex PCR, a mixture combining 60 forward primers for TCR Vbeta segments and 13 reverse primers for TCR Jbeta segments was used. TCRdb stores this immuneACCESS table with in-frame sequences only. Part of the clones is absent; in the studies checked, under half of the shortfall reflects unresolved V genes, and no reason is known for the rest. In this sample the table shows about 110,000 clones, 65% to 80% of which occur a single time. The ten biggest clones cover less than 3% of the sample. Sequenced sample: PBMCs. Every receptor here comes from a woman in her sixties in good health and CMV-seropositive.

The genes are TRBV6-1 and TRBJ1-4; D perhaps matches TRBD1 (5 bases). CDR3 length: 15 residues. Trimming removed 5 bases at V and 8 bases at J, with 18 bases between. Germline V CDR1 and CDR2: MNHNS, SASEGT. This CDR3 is CASSKTDTVQEKLFF. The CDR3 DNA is TGTGCCAGCAGTAAAACGGACACAGTTCAGGAAAAACTGTTTTTT.

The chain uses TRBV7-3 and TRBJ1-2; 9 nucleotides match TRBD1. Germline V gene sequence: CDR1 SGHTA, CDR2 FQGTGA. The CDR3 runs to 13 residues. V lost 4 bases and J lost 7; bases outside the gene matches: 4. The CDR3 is CASSSTGGGGYTF. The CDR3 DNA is TGTGCCAGCAGCTCGACAGGGGGGGGTGGCTACACCTTC.

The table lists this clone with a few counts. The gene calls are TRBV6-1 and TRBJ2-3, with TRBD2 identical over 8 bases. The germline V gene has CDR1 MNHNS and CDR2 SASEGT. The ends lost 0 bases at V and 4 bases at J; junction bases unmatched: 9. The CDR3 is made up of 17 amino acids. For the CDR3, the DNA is TGTGCCAGCAGTGAAGCGCCGACGAGCGGGAGCGCAGATACGCAGTATTTT. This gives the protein CASSEAPTSGSADTQYF.

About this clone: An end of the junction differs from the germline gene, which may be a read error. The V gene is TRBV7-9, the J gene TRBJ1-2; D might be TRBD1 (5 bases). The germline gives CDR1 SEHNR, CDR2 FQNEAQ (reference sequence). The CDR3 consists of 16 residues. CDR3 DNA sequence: TGTTCCAGCAGCAAAGGGGCGGCGGCCCGGAGCTATGGCTACACCTTC. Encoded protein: CSSSKGAAARSYGYTF.

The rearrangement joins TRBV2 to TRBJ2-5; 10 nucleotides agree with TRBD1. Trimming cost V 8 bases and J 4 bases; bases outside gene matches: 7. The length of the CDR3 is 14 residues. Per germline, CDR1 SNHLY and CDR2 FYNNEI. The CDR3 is CASSFDRGRETQYF. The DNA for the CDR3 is TGTGCCAGCTCTTTCGACAGGGGGCGAGAGACCCAGTACTTC.

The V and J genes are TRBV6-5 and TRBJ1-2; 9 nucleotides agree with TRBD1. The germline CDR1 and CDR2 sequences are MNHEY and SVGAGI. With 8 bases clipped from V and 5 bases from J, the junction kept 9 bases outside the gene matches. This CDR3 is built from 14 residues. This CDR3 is CASGRDREAYGYTF. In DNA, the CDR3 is TGTGCCAGCGGGAGGGACAGGGAAGCTTATGGCTACACCTTC.

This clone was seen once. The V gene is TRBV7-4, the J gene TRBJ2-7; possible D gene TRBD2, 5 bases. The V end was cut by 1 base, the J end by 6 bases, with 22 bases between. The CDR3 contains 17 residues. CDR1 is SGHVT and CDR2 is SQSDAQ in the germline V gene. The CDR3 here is CASSLGDQRTPNGEQYF. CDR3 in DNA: TGTGCCAGCAGCTTAGGGGATCAGCGGACCCCGAATGGCGAGCAGTACTTC.

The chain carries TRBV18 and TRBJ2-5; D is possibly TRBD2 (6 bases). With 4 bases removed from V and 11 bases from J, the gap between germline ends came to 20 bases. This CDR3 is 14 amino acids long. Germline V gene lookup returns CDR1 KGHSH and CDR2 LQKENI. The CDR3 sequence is CASSQSDTGREQYF. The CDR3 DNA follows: TGTGCCAGCTCACAATCCGACACCGGTCGGGAGCAGTACTTC.

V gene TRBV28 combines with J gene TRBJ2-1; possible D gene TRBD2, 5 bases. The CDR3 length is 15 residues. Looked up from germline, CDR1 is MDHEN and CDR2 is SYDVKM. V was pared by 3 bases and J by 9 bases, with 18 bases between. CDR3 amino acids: CASSLRALLVIEQFF. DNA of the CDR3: TGTGCCAGCAGTTTGAGGGCCCTGCTGGTCATTGAGCAGTTCTTC.

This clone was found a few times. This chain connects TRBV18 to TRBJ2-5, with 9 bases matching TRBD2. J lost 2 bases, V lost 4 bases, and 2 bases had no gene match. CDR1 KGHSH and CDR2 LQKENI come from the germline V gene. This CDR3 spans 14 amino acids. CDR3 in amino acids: CASSRGLAQETQYF. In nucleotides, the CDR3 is TGTGCCAGCTCACGTGGACTAGCGCAAGAGACCCAGTACTTC.

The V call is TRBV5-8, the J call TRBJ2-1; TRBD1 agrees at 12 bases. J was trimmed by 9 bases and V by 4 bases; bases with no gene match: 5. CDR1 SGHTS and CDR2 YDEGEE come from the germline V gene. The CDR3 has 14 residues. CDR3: CASSPGTGGSEQFF. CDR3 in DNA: TGTGCCAGCAGCCCCGGGACAGGGGGCAGTGAGCAGTTCTTC.

The CDR3 coding sequence is TGTGCCAGCAGTTTAATCACGGGAGCAGGCAGGGAGACCCAGTACTTC. Amino acid sequence: CASSLITGAGRETQYF. J is TRBJ2-5 and V is TRBV14; D possibly corresponds to TRBD2 (6 bases). V was cut by 6 bases and J by 5 bases, with 22 bases left in between. CDR1 and CDR2 from the germline V gene are SGHDN and FVKESK. There are 16 residues in the CDR3.

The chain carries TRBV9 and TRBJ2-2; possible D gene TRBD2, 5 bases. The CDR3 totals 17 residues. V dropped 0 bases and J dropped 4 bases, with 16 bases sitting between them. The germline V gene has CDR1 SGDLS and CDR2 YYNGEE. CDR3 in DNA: TGTGCCAGCAGCGTAGGTCTTACAGCGGTAATCACCGGGGAGCTGTTTTTT. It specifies CASSVGLTAVITGELFF.

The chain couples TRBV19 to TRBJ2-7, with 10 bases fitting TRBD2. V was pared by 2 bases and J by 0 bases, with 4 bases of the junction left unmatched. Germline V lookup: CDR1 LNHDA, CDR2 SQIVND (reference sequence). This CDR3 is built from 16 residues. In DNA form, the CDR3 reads TGTGCCAGTAGTATAACTAGCGGGGAGGGCTCCTACGAGCAGTACTTC. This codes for CASSITSGEGSYEQYF.

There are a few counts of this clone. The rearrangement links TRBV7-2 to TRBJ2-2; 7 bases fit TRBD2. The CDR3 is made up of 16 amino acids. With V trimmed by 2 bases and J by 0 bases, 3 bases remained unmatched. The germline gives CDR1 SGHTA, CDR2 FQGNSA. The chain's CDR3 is CASSLRGLTNTGELFF. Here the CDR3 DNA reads TGTGCCAGCAGCTTAAGGGGACTAACGAACACCGGGGAGCTGTTTTTT.

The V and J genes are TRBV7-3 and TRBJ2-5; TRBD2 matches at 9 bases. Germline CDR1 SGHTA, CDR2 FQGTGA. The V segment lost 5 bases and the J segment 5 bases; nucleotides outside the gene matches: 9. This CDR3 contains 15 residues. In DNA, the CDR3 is TGTGCCAGCAGCCCTGGAGCGGGGGGAAGTGAGACCCAGTACTTC. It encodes CASSPGAGGSETQYF.

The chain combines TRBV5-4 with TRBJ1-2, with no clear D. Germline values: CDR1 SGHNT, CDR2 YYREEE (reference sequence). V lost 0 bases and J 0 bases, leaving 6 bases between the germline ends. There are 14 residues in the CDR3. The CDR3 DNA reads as TGTGCCAGCAGCTTGGCCGGGTCTAACTATGGCTACACCTTC. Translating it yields CASSLAGSNYGYTF. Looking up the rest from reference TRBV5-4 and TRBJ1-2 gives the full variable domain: ETGVTQSPTHLIKTRGQQVTLRCSSQSGHNTVSWYQQALGQGPQFIFQYYREEENGRGNFPPRFSGLQFPNYSSELNVNALELDDSALYLCASSLAGSNYGYTFGSGTRLTVV.

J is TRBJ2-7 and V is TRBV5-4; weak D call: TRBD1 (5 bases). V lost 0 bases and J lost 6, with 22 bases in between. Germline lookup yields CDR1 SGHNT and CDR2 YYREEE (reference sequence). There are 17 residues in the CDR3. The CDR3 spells CASSLEWGGNPRVEQYF. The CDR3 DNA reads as TGTGCCAGCAGCTTGGAGTGGGGCGGCAACCCTCGGGTCGAGCAGTACTTC.

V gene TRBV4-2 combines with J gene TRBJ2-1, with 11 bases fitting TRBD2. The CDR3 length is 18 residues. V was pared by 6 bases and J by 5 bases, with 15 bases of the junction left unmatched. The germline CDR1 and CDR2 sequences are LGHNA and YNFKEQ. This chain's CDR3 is CASRHRLAGLNSDNEQFF. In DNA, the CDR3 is TGTGCCAGCAGACATCGACTAGCGGGATTAAACTCGGACAATGAGCAGTTCTTC.

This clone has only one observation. The CDR3 loop reads CASSLMFSHAYNEQFF. As DNA, the CDR3 is TGCGCCAGCAGCTTGATGTTTTCCCATGCGTACAATGAGCAGTTCTTC. The chain joins TRBV5-1 to TRBJ2-1; D gene ambiguous. V lost 1 base to trimming and J lost 4 bases, with 15 bases between them. The CDR3 is 16 residues long. Germline V gives CDR1 SGHRS, CDR2 YFSETQ.

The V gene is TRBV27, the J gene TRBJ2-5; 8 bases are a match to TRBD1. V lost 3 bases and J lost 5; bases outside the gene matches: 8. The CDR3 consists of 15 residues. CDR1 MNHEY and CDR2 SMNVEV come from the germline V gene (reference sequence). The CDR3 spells CASSFRTGSRETQYF. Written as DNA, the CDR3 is TGTGCCAGCAGTTTCCGGACAGGGAGTAGGGAGACCCAGTACTTC.

The CDR3 sequence: CASSYSVADSYGYTF. CDR3 in DNA: TGTGCCAGCAGTTACTCGGTGGCGGATTCCTATGGCTACACCTTC. The chain couples TRBV6-5 to TRBJ1-2; D unresolved. Germline V CDR1 and CDR2: MNHEY, SVGAGI. The CDR3 is 15 residues long. V lost 0 bases and J lost 4, with 12 bases in between.